The T cell receptor (beta chain) under discussion was sequenced for a study of blood T cell repertoires in COVID-19. Study background: COVID-19 samples, acute and convalescent, were from the United States, Italy and Spain. In each case, the material was cDNA or gDNA derived from T cells, B-cell-depleted T cells, or PBMCs.

Trimming left V 4 bases short and J 5 bases short, with 12 bases between. The CDR3 is 13 amino acids. Germline CDR1 is LGHDT and CDR2 is YNNKEL (reference sequence). Authors' methods: Estimates of nucleated cell counts were drawn from the amplification of reference gene primers. Method: immunoSEQ multiplex PCR; TCRdb's copy keeps in-frame clones and lacks some. The DNA gave D and trimming, while V, J and clone size come from that table. This sample has approximately 120,000 clones; approximately 80% occur once, and the top ten carry 7.9%. The V call is TRBV3-1 (or the pseudogene TRBV3-2), the J call TRBJ2-7; D is perhaps TRBD2 (6 bases). The sample consisted of peripheral blood. The source is a woman older than 75 with active or convalescent COVID-19. CDR3 region: CASSLRGEDEQYF. The CDR3 DNA reads TGTGCCAGCAGCCTCCGCGGGGAGGACGAGCAGTACTTC.